The clone carrying this T cell receptor beta chain is deemed medium-sized (0.01 to 0.1%). The antigen is not known. TCRdb analysed the 5' RACE reads with MiXCR anew, one entry per CDR3 protein. This sample has some 2,000 distinct CDR3 sequences, with roughly 8.9% found just once. This entry belongs to a study of spatial heterogeneity in lung cancer. V was clipped by 5 bases and J by 8 bases, with 12 bases between them. Looked up from germline, CDR1 is SGHNT and CDR2 is YENEEA. The CDR3 sequence is 13 residues long. Time point indicated: sample taken at primary tumor resection. Samples were obtained from about 72 donors, all untreated early-stage non-small cell lung cancer patients. Material for sequencing was whole RNA from tumor, nontumor lung or frozen PBMC, left unsorted. General study findings and limits: Counts of expanded alpha and beta TCRs within tumors tracked the tumor nonsynonymous mutation count.

This clonotype originated in a female donor with early-stage non-small cell lung cancer. Sample: lung tumor tissue, taken at surgery. The chain has TRBV11-3 and TRBJ2-2; D is unclear. For the CDR3, the DNA is TGTGCCAGCAGCCCTCAGGTTCAGGGGGAGCTGTTTTTT. This codes for CASSPQVQGELFF.